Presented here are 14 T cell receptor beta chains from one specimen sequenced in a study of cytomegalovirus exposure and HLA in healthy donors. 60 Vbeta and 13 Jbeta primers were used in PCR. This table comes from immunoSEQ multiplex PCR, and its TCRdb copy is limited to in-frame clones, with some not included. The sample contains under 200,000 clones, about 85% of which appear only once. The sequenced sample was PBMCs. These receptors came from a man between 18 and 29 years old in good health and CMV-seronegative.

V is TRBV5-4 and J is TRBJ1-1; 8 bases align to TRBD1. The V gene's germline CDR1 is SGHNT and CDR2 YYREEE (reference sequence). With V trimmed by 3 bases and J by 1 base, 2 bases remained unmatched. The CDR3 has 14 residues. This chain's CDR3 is CASSWDRRNTEAFF. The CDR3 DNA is TGTGCCAGCAGCTGGGACAGGAGGAACACTGAAGCTTTCTTT.

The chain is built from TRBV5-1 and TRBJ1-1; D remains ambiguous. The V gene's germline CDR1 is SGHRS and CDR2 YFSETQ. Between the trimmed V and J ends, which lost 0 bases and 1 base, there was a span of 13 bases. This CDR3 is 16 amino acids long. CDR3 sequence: CASSLAAGVGNTEAFF. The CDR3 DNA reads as TGCGCCAGCAGCTTGGCGGCGGGAGTAGGGAACACTGAAGCTTTCTTT. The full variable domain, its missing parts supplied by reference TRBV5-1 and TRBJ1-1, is KAGVTQTPRYLIKTRGQQVTLSCSPISGHRSVSWYQQTPGQGLQFLFEYFSETQRNKGNFPGRFSGRQFSNSRSEMNVSTLELGDSALYLCASSLAAGVGNTEAFFGQGTRLTVV.

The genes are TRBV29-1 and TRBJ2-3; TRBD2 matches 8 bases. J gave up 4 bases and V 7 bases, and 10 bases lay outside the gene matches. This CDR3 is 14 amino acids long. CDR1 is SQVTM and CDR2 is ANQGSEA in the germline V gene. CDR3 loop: CSAGRTSSSDTQYF. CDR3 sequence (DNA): TGCAGCGCAGGGCGGACTAGCAGTTCAGATACGCAGTATTTT.

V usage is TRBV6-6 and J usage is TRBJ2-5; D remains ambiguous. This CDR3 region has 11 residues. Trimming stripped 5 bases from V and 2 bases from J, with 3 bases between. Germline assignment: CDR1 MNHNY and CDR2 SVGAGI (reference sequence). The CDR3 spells CASSQQETQYF. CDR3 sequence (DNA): TGTGCCAGCAGTCAGCAAGAGACCCAGTACTTC.

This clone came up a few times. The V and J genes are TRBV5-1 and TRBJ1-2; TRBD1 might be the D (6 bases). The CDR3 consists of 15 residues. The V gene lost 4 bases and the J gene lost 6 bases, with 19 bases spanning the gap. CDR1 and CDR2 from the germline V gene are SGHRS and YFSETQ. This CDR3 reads CASSLREGGMNGYTF. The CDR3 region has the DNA TGCGCCAGCAGCCTCCGGGAGGGGGGGATGAATGGCTACACCTTC.

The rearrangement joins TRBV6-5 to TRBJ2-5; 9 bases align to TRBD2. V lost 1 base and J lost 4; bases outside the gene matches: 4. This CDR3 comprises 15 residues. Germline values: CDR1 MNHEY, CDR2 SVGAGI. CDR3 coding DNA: TGTGCCAGCAGTTACTGGGGACTAGCAGGAGAGACCCAGTACTTC. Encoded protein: CASSYWGLAGETQYF.

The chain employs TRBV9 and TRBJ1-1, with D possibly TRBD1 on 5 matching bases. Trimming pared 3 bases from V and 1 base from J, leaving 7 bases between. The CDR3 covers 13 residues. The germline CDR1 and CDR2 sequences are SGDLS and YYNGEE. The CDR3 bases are TGTGCCAGCAGCGGCGACAGGAACACTGAAGCTTTCTTT. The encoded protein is CASSGDRNTEAFF.

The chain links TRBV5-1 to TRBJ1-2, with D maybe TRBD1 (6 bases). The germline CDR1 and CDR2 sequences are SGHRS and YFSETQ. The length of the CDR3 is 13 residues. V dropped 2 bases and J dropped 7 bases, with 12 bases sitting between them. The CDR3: CASSFGGQRGYTF. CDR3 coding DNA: TGCGCCAGCAGCTTCGGGGGGCAGCGTGGCTACACCTTC.

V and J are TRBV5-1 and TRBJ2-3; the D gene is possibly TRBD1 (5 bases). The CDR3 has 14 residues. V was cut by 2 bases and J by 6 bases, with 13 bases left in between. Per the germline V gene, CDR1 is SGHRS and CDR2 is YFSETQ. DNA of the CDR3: TGCGCCAGCAGCTTTAAGGGGCCGTCGGATACGCAGTATTTT. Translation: CASSFKGPSDTQYF.

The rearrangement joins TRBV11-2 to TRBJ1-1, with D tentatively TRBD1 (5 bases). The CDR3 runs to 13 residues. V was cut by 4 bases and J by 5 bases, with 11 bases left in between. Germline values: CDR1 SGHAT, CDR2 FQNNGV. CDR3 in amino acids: CASSSERGTEAFF. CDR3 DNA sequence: TGTGCCAGCAGCTCAGAGCGGGGGACTGAAGCTTTCTTT. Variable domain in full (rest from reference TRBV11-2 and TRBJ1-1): EAGVAQSPRYKIIEKRQSVAFWCNPISGHATLYWYQQILGQGPKLLIQFQNNGVVDDSQLPKDRFSAERLKGVDSTLKIQPAKLEDSAVYLCASSSERGTEAFFGQGTRLTVV.

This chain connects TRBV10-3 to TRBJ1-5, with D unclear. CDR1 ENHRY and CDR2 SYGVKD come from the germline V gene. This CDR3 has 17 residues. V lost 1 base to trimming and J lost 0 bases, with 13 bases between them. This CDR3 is CAISELSLRDSNQPQHF. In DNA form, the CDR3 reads TGTGCCATCAGTGAGTTATCCCTCCGGGATAGCAATCAGCCCCAGCATTTT.

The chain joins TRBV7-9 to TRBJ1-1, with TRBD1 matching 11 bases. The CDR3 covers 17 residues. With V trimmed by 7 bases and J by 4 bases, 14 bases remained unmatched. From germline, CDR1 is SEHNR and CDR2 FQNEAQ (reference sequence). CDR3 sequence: CASTLNPGQGVSTEAFF. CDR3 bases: TGTGCCAGCACACTAAATCCGGGACAGGGGGTCTCCACTGAAGCTTTCTTT.

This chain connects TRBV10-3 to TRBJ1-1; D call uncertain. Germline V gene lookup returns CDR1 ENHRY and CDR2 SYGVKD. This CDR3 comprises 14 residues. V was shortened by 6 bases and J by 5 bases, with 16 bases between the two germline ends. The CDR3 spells CAISPPGDGTEAFF. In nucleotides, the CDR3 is TGTGCCATCAGCCCTCCCGGGGATGGGACTGAAGCTTTCTTT.

The CDR3 bases are TGCAGCGTTGAAGGTGGACAGGGGGCCTACGAGCAGTACTTC. Protein: CSVEGGQGAYEQYF. V and J are TRBV29-1 and TRBJ2-7; 10 bases align to TRBD1. Trimming at V came to 1 base and at J to 2 bases, leaving 2 bases not matched to a gene. The CDR3 totals 14 residues. Germline-derived CDR1 and CDR2 are SQVTM and ANQGSEA.